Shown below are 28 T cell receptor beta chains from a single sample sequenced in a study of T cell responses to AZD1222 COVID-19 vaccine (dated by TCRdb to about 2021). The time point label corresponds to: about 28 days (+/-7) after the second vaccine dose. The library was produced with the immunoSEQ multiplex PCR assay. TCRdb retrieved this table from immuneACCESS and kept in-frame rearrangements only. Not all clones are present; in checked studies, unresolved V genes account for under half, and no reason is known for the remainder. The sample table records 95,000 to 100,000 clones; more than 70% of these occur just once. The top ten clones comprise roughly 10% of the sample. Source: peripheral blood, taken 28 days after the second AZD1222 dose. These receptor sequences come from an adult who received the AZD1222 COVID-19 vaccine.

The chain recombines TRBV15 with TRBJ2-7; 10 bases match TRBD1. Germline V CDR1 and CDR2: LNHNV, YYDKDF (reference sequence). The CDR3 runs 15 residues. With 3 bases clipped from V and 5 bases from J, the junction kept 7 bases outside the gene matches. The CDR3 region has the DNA TGTGCCACCAGCAGGGACAGGGGGAGTCAGCACGAGCAGTACTTC. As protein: CATSRDRGSQHEQYF. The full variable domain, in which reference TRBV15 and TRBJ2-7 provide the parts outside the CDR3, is DAMVIQNPRYQVTQFGKPVTLSCSQTLNHNVMYWYQQKSSQAPKLLFHYYDKDFNNEADTPDNFQSRRPNTSFCFLDIRSPGLGDTAMYLCATSRDRGSQHEQYFGPGTRLTVT.

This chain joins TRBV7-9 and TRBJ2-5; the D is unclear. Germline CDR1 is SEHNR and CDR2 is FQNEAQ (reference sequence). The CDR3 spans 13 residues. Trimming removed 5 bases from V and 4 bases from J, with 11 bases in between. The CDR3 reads CASSASRRETQYF. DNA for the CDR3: TGTGCCAGCAGCGCAAGCAGGAGAGAGACCCAGTACTTC.

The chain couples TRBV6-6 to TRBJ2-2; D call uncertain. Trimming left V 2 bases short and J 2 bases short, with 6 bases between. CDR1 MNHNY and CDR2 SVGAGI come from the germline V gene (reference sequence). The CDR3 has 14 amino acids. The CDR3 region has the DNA TGTGCCAGCAGTTACGCCAGAAACACCGGGGAGCTGTTTTTT. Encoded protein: CASSYARNTGELFF.

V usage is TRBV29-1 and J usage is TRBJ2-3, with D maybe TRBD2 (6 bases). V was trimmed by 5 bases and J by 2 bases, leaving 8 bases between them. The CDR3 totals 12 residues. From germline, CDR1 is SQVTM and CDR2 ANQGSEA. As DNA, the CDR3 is TGCAGCGTTTGGGGGGTCACAGATACGCAGTATTTT. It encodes CSVWGVTDTQYF.

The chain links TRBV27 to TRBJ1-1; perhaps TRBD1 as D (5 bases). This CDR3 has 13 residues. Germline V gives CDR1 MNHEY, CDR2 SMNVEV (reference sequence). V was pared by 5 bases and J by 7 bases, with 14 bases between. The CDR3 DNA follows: TGTGCCAGCAGTGCCCGGGACGGCCGTGAAGCTTTCTTT. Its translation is CASSARDGREAFF.

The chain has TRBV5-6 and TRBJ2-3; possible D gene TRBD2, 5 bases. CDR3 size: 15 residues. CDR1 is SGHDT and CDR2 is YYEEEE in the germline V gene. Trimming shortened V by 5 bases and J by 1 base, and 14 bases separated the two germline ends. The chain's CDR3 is CASRVLGAGTDTQYF. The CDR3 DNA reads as TGTGCCAGCAGGGTACTAGGAGCGGGCACAGATACGCAGTATTTT.

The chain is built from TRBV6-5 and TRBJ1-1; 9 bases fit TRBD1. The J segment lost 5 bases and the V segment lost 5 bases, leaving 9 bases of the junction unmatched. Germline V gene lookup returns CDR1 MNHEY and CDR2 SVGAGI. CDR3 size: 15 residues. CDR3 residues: CASSPGQGRRTEAFF. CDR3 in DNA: TGTGCCAGCAGTCCGGGACAGGGAAGGAGGACTGAAGCTTTCTTT.

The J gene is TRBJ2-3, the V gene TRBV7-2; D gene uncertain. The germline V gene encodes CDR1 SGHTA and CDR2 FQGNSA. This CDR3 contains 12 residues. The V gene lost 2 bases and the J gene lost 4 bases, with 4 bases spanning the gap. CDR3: CASSLSADTQYF. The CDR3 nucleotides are TGTGCCAGCAGCTTAAGTGCAGATACGCAGTATTTT.

Written as DNA, the CDR3 is TGTGCCAGCAGCCGTCCGGCTTTCCGCTACGAGCAGTACTTC. This translates into CASSRPAFRYEQYF. The rearrangement uses TRBV11-2 and TRBJ2-7; D uncertain. This CDR3 is 14 amino acids long. From germline, CDR1 is SGHAT and CDR2 FQNNGV. The ends were cut back, 5 bases at V and 3 bases at J, with 14 bases in the middle.

The CDR3 bases are TGTGCCAGCGCGCCTTTTGCCGAGGAAAAACTGTTTTTT. This sequence encodes CASAPFAEEKLFF. The chain couples TRBV7-9 to TRBJ1-4; D not resolved. V lost 8 bases and J 8 bases, leaving 15 bases between the germline ends. CDR1 SEHNR and CDR2 FQNEAQ come from the germline V gene (reference sequence). The CDR3 runs to 13 residues.

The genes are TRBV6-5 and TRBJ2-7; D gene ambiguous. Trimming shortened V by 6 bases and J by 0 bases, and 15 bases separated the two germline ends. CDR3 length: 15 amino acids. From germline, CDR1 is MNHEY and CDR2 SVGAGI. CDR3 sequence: CASRPTVGRSYEQYF. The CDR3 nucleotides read TGTGCCAGCAGGCCAACCGTTGGTCGCTCCTACGAGCAGTACTTC.

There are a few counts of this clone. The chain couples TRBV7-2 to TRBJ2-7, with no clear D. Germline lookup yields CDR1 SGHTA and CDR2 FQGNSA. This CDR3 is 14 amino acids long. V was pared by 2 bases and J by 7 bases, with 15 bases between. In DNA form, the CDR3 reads TGTGCCAGCAGCTTAAGTCATACCTCAGAGGAGCAGTACTTC. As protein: CASSLSHTSEEQYF.

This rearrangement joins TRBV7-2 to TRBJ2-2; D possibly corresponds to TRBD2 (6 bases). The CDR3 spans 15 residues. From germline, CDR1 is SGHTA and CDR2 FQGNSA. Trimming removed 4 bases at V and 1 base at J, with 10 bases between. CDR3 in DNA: TGTGCCAGCAGCTACCGGGACTGGAACACCGGGGAGCTGTTTTTT. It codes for CASSYRDWNTGELFF.

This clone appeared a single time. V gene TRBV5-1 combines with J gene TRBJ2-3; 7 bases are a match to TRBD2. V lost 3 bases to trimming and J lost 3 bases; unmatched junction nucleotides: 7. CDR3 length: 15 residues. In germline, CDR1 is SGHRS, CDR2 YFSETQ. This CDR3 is CASSSSGAPTDTQYF. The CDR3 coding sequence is TGCGCCAGCAGCTCAAGCGGGGCCCCTACAGATACGCAGTATTTT.

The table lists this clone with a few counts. The CDR3 protein is CASTEGGGEGYTF. The CDR3 region has the DNA TGTGCCAGCACCGAGGGAGGGGGCGAAGGCTACACCTTC. V and J are TRBV2 and TRBJ1-2; 7 nucleotides match TRBD1. The germline gives CDR1 SNHLY, CDR2 FYNNEI. The CDR3 is made up of 13 amino acids. With 7 bases clipped from V and 8 bases from J, the junction kept 10 bases outside the gene matches.

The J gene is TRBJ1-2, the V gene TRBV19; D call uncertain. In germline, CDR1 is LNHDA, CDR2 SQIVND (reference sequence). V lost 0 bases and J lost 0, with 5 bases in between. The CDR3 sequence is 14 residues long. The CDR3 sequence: CASSIDGTNYGYTF. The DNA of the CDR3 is TGTGCCAGTAGTATAGATGGGACTAACTATGGCTACACCTTC.

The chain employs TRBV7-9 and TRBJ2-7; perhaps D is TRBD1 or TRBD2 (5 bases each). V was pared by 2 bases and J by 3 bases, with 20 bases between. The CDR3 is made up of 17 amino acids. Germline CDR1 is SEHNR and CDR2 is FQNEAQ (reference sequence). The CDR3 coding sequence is TGTGCCAGCAGCTTAAGTCTCGGGACGGAGCCCCACTACGAGCAGTACTTC. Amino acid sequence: CASSLSLGTEPHYEQYF.

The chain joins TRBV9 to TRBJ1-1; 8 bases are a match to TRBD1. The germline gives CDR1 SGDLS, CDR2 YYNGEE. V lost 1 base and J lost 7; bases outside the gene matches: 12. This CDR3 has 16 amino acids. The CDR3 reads CASSVMARGTGHEAFF. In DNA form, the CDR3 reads TGTGCCAGCAGCGTAATGGCTAGAGGGACAGGACATGAAGCTTTCTTT.

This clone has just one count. Written as DNA, the CDR3 is TGTGCCTGGAGTCTCGGTAGCGGGGGTCTCGGGCAGCAGTTCTTC. This gives the protein CAWSLGSGGLGQQFF. The chain combines TRBV30 with TRBJ2-1, with 9 nucleotides matching TRBD2. The germline CDR1 and CDR2 sequences are GTSNPN and SVGIG (reference sequence). Trimming took 2 bases from V and 11 from J; bases not matched to a gene: 13. This CDR3 spans 15 amino acids.

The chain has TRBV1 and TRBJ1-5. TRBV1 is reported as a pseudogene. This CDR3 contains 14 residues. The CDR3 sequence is CTSSFRDRDQPQHF. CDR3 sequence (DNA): TGCACCAGCAGCTTCCGGGACCGAGATCAGCCCCAGCATTTT.

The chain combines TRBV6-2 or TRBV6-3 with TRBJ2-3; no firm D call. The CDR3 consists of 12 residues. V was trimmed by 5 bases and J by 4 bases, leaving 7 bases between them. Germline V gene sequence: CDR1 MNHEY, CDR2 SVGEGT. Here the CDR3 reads CASSPLPDTQYF. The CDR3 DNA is TGTGCCAGCAGTCCCCTTCCAGATACGCAGTATTTT.

The CDR3 here is CASSGPQGAGSYTF. The CDR3 coding sequence is TGTGCCAGCAGCGGACCGCAGGGGGCTGGGAGCTACACCTTC. This sequence joins TRBV9 and TRBJ1-2; 8 positions match TRBD1. Germline-derived CDR1 and CDR2 are SGDLS and YYNGEE. The CDR3 is 14 residues long. J lost 9 bases, V lost 3 bases, and 10 bases had no gene match.

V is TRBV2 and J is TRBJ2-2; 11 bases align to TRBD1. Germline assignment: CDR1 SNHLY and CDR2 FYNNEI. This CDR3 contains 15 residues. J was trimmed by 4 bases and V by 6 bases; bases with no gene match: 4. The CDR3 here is CASRTGTGGTGELFF. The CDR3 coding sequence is TGTGCCAGCAGGACCGGGACAGGGGGCACCGGGGAGCTGTTTTTT.

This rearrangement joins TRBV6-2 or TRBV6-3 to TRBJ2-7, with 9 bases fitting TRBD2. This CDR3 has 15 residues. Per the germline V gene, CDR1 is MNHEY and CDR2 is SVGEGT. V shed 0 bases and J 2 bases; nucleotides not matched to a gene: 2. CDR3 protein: CASSYSSGSTYEQYF. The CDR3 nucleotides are TGTGCCAGCAGTTACTCTAGCGGGAGTACCTACGAGCAGTACTTC.

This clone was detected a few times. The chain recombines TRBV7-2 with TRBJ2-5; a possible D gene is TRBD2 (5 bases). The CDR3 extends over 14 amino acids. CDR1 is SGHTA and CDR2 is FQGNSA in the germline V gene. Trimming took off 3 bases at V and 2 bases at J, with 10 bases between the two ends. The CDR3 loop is CASSFLGGQETQYF. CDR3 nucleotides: TGTGCCAGCAGCTTTCTCGGAGGTCAAGAGACCCAGTACTTC.

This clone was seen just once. The DNA for the CDR3 is TGTGCCAGCAGAAACAGGGGGCAGGACACCTTC. Its translation: CASRNRGQDTF. The chain links TRBV12-3 or TRBV12-4 to TRBJ1-2, with 9 nucleotides matching TRBD1. The CDR3 is 11 residues long. Trimming took 6 bases from V and 12 from J; bases not matched to a gene: 5.

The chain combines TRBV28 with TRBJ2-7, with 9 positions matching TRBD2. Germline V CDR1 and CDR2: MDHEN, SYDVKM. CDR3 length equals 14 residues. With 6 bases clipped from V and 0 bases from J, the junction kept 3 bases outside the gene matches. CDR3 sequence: CASRNSGSSYEQYF. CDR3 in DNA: TGTGCCAGCAGGAATAGCGGGAGCTCCTACGAGCAGTACTTC.

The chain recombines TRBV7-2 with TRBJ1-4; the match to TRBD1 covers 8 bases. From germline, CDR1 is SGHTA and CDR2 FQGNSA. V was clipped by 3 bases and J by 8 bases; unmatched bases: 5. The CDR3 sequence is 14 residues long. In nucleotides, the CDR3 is TGTGCCAGCAGCTTCGGACAGGGCCCCGAAAAACTGTTTTTT. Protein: CASSFGQGPEKLFF.